These T cell receptor beta chains were read from a single sample in a study of blood T cell repertoires in COVID-19. Method: immunoSEQ multiplex PCR; TCRdb's copy keeps in-frame clones and lacks some. The sample consists of about 190,000 clones, about four fifths of them appearing once. Sample: peripheral blood. These receptors originate from a middle-aged woman with acute or convalescent COVID-19. Both conserved end residues are part of each CDR3. D genes are given only for firm matches. The size field is filled for only some rows; it gives once, few, many or a size class.

>NA|NA|TRBV28|TRBJ1-4
TGTGCCAGCAGTTCCGCCGGCGGGGGAAAACTGTTTTTT
CASSSAGGGKLFF
>NA|NA|TRBV6-5|TRBJ1-1
TGTGCCAGCAGTTACTCGTGGGTGACTAACACTGAAGCTTTCTTT
CASSYSWVTNTEAFF
>NA|NA|TRBV28|TRBJ1-2
TGTGCCAGCAGTTGGCCGGGTCCTTATGGCTACACCTTC
CASSWPGPYGYTF
>once|NA|TRBV5-6|TRBJ2-2
TGTGCCAGCAGCTTGGTCGGGGGAGTCAACACCGGGGAGCTGTTTTTT
CASSLVGGVNTGELFF
>few|TRBD1|TRBV7-9|TRBJ1-5
TGTGCCAGCAGCAGACAGGGAAGCAATCAGCCCCAGCATTTT
CASSRQGSNQPQHF
>NA|TRBD1|TRBV28|TRBJ2-6
TGTGCCAGCAGCCACCGCCGGGACAGGGGGAATTCTGGGGCCAACGTCCTGACTTTC
CASSHRRDRGNSGANVLTF
>NA|TRBD1|TRBV18|TRBJ1-1
TGTGCCAGCTCACTGGGACGCTGGGACAGGGGAATGAACACTGAAGCTTTCTTT
CASSLGRWDRGMNTEAFF
>once|NA|TRBV2|TRBJ1-1
TGTGCCAGCACCCAAGGAGGGCCTAGGATGAACACTGAAGCTTTCTTT
CASTQGGPRMNTEAFF
>NA|TRBD1|TRBV19|TRBJ1-2
TGTGCCAGTAGTTCCCGGACAGGGCGATGGGATGGCTACACCTTC
CASSSRTGRWDGYTF
>NA|TRBD1|TRBV6-1|TRBJ1-3
TGTGCCAGCAGTGAAACCCCCACAGGGGGGAACACCATATATTTT
CASSETPTGGNTIYF
>NA|TRBD1|TRBV5-1|TRBJ1-4
TGCGCCAGCGGACAGACAGGGGAGTATGAAAAACTGTTTTTT
CASGQTGEYEKLFF
>NA|TRBD1|TRBV28|TRBJ2-1
TGTGCCAGCAGTTCCGGGACAGCTATACTTTACAATGAGCAGTTCTTC
CASSSGTAILYNEQFF
>NA|NA|TRBV29-1|TRBJ2-1
TGCAGCACGTGGTCCCCCGGGGCCTACAATGAGCAGTTCTTC
CSTWSPGAYNEQFF
>NA|TRBD1|TRBV3-1/TRBV3-2|TRBJ2-7
TGTGCCAGCAGCCGAGTCGGGACAGGTTCCTCCTACGAGCAGTACTTC
CASSRVGTGSSYEQYF
>NA|NA|TRBV3-1/TRBV3-2|TRBJ1-2
TGTGCCAGCAGCCAAGACTTTCTTCGGGGCTACACCTTC
CASSQDFLRGYTF
>NA|NA|TRBV6-5|TRBJ2-7
TGTGCCAGCAGTTACGATGGCCTTACCTACGAGCAGTACTTC
CASSYDGLTYEQYF